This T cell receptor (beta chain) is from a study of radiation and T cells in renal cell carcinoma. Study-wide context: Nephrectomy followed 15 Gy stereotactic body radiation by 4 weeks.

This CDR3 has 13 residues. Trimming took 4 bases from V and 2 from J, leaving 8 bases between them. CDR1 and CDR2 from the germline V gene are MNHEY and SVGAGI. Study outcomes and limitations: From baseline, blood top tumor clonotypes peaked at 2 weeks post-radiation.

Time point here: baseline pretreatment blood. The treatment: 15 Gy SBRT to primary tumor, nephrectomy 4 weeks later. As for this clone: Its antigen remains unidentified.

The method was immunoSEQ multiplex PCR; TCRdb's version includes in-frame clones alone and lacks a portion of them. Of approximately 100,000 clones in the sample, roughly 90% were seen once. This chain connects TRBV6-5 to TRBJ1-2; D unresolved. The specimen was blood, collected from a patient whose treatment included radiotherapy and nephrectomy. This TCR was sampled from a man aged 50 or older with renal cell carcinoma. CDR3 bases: TGTGCCAGCAGTTGGGGAGGGAACTATGGCTACACCTTC. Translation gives CASSWGGNYGYTF.